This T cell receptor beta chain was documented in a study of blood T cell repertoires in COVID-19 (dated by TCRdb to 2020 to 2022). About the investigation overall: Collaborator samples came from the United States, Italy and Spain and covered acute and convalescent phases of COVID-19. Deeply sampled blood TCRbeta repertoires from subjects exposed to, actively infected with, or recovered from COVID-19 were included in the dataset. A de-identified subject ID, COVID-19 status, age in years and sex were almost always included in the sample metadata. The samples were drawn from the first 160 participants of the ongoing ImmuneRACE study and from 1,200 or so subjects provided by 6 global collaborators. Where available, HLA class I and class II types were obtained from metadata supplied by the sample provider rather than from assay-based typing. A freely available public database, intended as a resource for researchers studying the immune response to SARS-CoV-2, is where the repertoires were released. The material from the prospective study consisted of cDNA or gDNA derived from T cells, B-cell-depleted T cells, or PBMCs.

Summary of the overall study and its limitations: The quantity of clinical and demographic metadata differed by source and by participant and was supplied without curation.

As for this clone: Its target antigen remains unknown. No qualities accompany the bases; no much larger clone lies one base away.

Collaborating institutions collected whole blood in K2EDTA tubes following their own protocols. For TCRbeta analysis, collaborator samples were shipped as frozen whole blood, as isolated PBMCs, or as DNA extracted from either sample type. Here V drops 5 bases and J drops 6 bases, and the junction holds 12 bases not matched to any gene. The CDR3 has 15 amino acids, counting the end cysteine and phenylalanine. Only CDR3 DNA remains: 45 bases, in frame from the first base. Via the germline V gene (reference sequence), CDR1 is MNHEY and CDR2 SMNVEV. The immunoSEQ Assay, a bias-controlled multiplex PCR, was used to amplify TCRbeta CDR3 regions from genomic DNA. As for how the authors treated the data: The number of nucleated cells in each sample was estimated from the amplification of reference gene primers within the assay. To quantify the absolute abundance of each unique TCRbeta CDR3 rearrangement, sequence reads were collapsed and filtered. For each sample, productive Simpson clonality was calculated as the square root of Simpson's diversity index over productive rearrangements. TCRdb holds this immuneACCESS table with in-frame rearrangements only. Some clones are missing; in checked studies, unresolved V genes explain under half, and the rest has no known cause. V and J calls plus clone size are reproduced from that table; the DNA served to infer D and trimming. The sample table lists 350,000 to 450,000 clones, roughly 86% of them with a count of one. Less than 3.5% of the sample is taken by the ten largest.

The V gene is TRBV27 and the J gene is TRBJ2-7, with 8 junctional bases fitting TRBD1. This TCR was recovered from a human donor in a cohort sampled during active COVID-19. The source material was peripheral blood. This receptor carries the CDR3 CASSSFFGQGSEQYF. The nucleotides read TGTGCCAGCAGTAGCTTTTTTGGACAGGGTTCCGAGCAGTACTTC.